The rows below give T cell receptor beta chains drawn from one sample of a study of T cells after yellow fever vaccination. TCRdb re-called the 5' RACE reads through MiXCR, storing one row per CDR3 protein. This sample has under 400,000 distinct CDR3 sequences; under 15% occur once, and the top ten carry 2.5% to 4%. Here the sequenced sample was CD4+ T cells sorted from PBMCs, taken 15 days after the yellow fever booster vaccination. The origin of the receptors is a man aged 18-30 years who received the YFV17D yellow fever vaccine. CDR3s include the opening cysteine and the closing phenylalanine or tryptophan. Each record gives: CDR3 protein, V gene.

CASSIGTPATMNTEAFF | TRBV5-1
CASSYSTEKETQYF | TRBV6-2/TRBV6-3
CASSLGGRWERGGVTGELFF | TRBV7-2
CASRIGEDQPQHF | TRBV5-5
CASSLQGYSPLHF | TRBV7-2
CASSLLPSESEAFF | TRBV18
CASRVGPGPDTQYF | TRBV7-2
CASSTGQPISTDTQYF | TRBV5-1
CASSYEGSSPLHF | TRBV5-1
CASSIGTGKSYEQYF | TRBV7-2
CASSPTNRGTNEKLFF | TRBV12-3/TRBV12-4
CASSPGVYNEQFF | TRBV7-3
CASSWTLRDRGQGGYTF | TRBV7-2
CASSLGPVMNTEAFF | TRBV7-3
CASSLAFAEAFF | TRBV11-2
CASSRTDLAGGETQYF | TRBV4-1
CASSGTSGFNYEQYF | TRBV2
CASRDWGKDSPLHF | TRBV28
CASSLATGFNEKLFF | TRBV5-6
CASSYGDSGANVLTF | TRBV6-2/TRBV6-3
CASRSLTGDQETQYF | TRBV12-3/TRBV12-4
CASSTPRGDTQYF | TRBV5-1
CASSSYGELFF | TRBV7-9
CSGHRGGVQPQHF | TRBV29-1
CSARDRDTGGSSPLHF | TRBV20-1
CASRDSGGLYNEQFF | TRBV4-2
CASSQDRTGAGDTQYF | TRBV14
CASSTGLDNEKLFF | TRBV5-1
CASSRKTGSSGANVLTF | TRBV7-2
CASKRIASGANVLTF | TRBV6-5
CSAPGIRETQYF | TRBV20-1
CASRSYRGTGELFF | TRBV12-3/TRBV12-4
CSAPGQGAQNGELFF | TRBV20-1
CASSQTTEGTQYF | TRBV4-3
CATSAQTGDQETQYF | TRBV24-1
CASSPLTGRDTQYF | TRBV18
CASSPTRASRLWHEQFF | TRBV14
CATSEGDRGWLF | TRBV24-1
CASSPRPGSPVAKNIQYF | TRBV3-1
CASSLGGLDQETQYF | TRBV7-3
CASSLGLDTSYNEQFF | TRBV5-5
CASSLAAGNEQFF | TRBV7-9
CASSLERQETQYF | TRBV5-1
CASSTGTSGKYQETQYF | TRBV7-9
CASSFGRGSAGSYNEQFF | TRBV7-9
CASSLPTMTGANYGYTF | TRBV7-9
CASSPSGAGTSYNEQFF | TRBV27
CASSLARGALSPLHF | TRBV7-6